This T cell receptor beta chain comes out of a study of Ad26.COV2.S vaccination and SARS-CoV-2 variants. Assay used: immunoSEQ multiplex PCR; TCRdb lists only in-frame clones, some missing. The table includes about 140,000 clones, roughly 90% detected once. This CDR3 spans 14 amino acids. V gave up 4 bases and J gave up 5 bases; unmatched junction bases: 6. Germline CDR1 is LGHNA and CDR2 is YSLEER. This specimen was peripheral blood, taken after recovery from COVID-19. The gene calls are TRBV4-3 and TRBJ2-5, with 8 bases fitting TRBD1. The receptor comes from a human donor who had recovered from COVID-19. CDR3 region: CASSRTTGAETQYF. The CDR3 DNA reads TGCGCCAGCAGCCGAACGACAGGGGCGGAGACCCAGTACTTC.